The 20 T cell receptor beta chains in this list originate from one sample, sequenced in a study of neurological immune-mediated disorders. One entry per CDR3 protein results from TCRdb running MiXCR on the 5' RACE reads. The sample shows 35,000 to 50,000 distinct CDR3 sequences, about 2.5% of them seen only once. Input material: PBMCs. Receptor source: a man aged 50-59 years with multiple sclerosis.

About this clonotype: Compared with germline, one end of the junction differs, possibly owing to a read error. The chain recombines TRBV6-1 with TRBJ1-5; 12 nucleotides match TRBD1. The CDR3 consists of 15 residues. Germline values: CDR1 MNHNS, CDR2 SASEGT. CDR3 nucleotides: TGTGCCAGCAGTGGGGGACAGGGGGCATTTCAGCCCCAGAATTTT. It specifies CASSGGQGAFQPQNF.

This clonotype was picked up many times. This chain uses TRBV11-3 with TRBJ2-2; D not resolved. Between the trimmed V and J ends, which lost 3 bases and 2 bases, there was a span of 4 bases. CDR1 SGHNT and CDR2 YENEEA come from the germline V gene. The length of the CDR3 is 13 residues. CDR3 nucleotide sequence: TGTGCCAGCAGCTTCAGTAACACCGGGGAGCTGTTTTTT. The encoded protein is CASSFSNTGELFF.

This clonotype was found many times. The gene calls are TRBV7-2 and TRBJ1-5; maybe TRBD1 (6 bases). CDR1 and CDR2 (germline): SGHTA, FQGNSA. V lost 5 bases to trimming and J lost 3 bases, with 11 bases between them. This CDR3 has 14 amino acids. The CDR3 bases are TGTGCCAGCAGCACTGACAGGCCCAATCAGCCCCAGCATTTT. Translation: CASSTDRPNQPQHF.

This clonotype came up many times. V and J are TRBV5-1 and TRBJ1-1; D unclear. The CDR3 covers 15 residues. The V end lost 2 bases, the J end lost 6 bases, and 17 bases lay between the germline ends. Germline V gives CDR1 SGHRS, CDR2 YFSETQ. The CDR3 DNA sequence: TGCGCCAGCAGCTTCTTTGGGCACAGTATTCCTGAAGCTTTCTTT. This codes for CASSFFGHSIPEAFF.

This clonotype was observed many times. One junction end does not reproduce the germline sequence, and a read error may be involved. This rearrangement joins TRBV7-8 to TRBJ1-5; no clear D gene. CDR3 length: 15 amino acids. The germline CDR1 and CDR2 sequences are SGHVS and FQNEAQ. CDR3 loop: CASSSWGHSNQPQNF. CDR3 coding DNA: TGTGCCAGCAGTTCCTGGGGTCATAGCAATCAGCCCCAGAATTTT.

Worth noting for this clonotype: A much bigger clone sits one base away, suggesting this may be a read error. The chain combines TRBV7-9 with TRBJ1-1; TRBD1 matches at 8 bases. V shed 5 bases, J shed 10 bases, and the junction held 6 bases outside the gene matches. Germline lookup yields CDR1 SEHNR and CDR2 FQNEAQ (reference sequence). CDR3 length: 12 residues. The CDR3 region is CASSTGGPGAFF. The CDR3 DNA sequence: TGTGCCAGCAGCACAGGGGGACCTGGAGCTTTCTTT.

There are many counts of this clonotype. This chain uses TRBV2 with TRBJ1-4; TRBD1 is a possible D gene (5 bases). Germline V gives CDR1 SNHLY, CDR2 FYNNEI. This CDR3 has 13 residues. V lost 10 bases to trimming and J lost 2 bases, with 11 bases between them. CDR3 DNA: TGTGCCACCACCCGGGACACTAATGAAAAACTGTTTTTT. Protein sequence: CATTRDTNEKLFF.

Ten or more counts support this clonotype. The rearrangement links TRBV10-3 to TRBJ1-6; 9 bases line up with TRBD1. The CDR3 totals 15 residues. V trimming: 4 bases; J trimming: 10 bases; junction bases outside the gene matches: 8. The germline CDR1 and CDR2 sequences are ENHRY and SYGVKD. CDR3 bases: TGTGCCATCAGTGTAGAGGGACAGGGATCATCACCCCTCCACTTT. This translates into CAISVEGQGSSPLHF.

This clonotype was picked up many times. This rearrangement joins TRBV5-6 to TRBJ1-6; D might be TRBD1 (5 bases). The ends were cut back, 7 bases at V and 6 bases at J, with 17 bases in the middle. This CDR3 region has 15 residues. Germline V gene lookup returns CDR1 SGHDT and CDR2 YYEEEE. The CDR3 here is CASRSRDGVNSPLHF. CDR3 coding DNA: TGTGCCAGCCGATCCCGGGACGGCGTTAATTCACCCCTCCACTTT.

This clonotype showed up many times. The chain uses TRBV5-1 and TRBJ1-3; D possibly corresponds to TRBD1 (5 bases). Germline V gives CDR1 SGHRS, CDR2 YFSETQ. The CDR3 sequence is 11 residues long. Trimming left V 7 bases short and J 8 bases short, with 10 bases between. The CDR3 spells CASRMGDTIYF. The CDR3 DNA reads TGCGCCAGCCGGATGGGGGACACCATATATTTT.

A word on this clonotype: A junction boundary mismatches the germline segment, possibly from a read error. The V and J genes are TRBV5-6 and TRBJ1-5; D ambiguous. This CDR3 contains 15 residues. Germline-derived CDR1 and CDR2 are SGHDT and YYEEEE. CDR3 coding DNA: TGTGCCAGCAGCTTGAACGGATGGGGTGCAGCGCCCCAGAATTTT. Translation gives CASSLNGWGAAPQNF.

This clonotype was recorded many times. The chain recombines TRBV7-9 with TRBJ1-4; D might be TRBD1 (6 bases). V was trimmed by 2 bases and J by 7 bases, leaving 11 bases between them. The CDR3 runs 14 residues. Looked up from germline, CDR1 is SEHNR and CDR2 is FQNEAQ (reference sequence). The CDR3 region is CASSLRGASEKLFF. The CDR3 bases are TGTGCCAGCAGCTTACGGGGGGCAAGTGAAAAACTGTTTTTT. The entire variable domain, with the rest obtained from reference TRBV7-9 and TRBJ1-4, is as follows: DTGVSQNPRHKITKRGQNVTFRCDPISEHNRLYWYRQTLGQGPEFLTYFQNEAQLEKSRLLSDRFSAERPKGSFSTLEIQRTEQGDSAMYLCASSLRGASEKLFFGSGTQLSVL.

The sample holds many counts of this clonotype. The rearrangement uses TRBV5-1 and TRBJ2-2; 8 bases agree with TRBD2. The CDR3 consists of 16 residues. J gave up 5 bases and V 0 bases, and 6 bases lay outside the gene matches. CDR1 and CDR2 (germline): SGHRS, YFSETQ. CDR3 in DNA: TGCGCCAGCAGCTTGGAACCGCGGGGGGCAACCGGGGAGCTGTTTTTT. This codes for CASSLEPRGATGELFF. Looking up the rest from reference TRBV5-1 and TRBJ2-2 gives the full variable domain: KAGVTQTPRYLIKTRGQQVTLSCSPISGHRSVSWYQQTPGQGLQFLFEYFSETQRNKGNFPGRFSGRQFSNSRSEMNVSTLELGDSALYLCASSLEPRGATGELFFGEGSRLTVL.

This clonotype was detected ten times or more. V usage is TRBV7-2 and J usage is TRBJ2-1; no clear D. The germline gives CDR1 SGHTA, CDR2 FQGNSA. V lost 7 bases and J 8 bases, leaving 12 bases between the germline ends. CDR3 length equals 12 residues. CDR3 nucleotides: TGTGCCAGCACCCTGAGCCTGTATGAGCAGTTCTTC. It encodes CASTLSLYEQFF.

This clonotype was seen repeatedly, ten times or more. This sequence joins TRBV12-3 or TRBV12-4 and TRBJ2-2, with 9 bases aligning to TRBD1. The CDR3 spans 15 residues. Unmatched junction bases numbered 5, after V lost 6 bases and J lost 3 bases. In DNA form, the CDR3 reads TGTGCCAGCAGGACGGGACAGGGCGACACCGGGGAGCTGTTTTTT. It translates to CASRTGQGDTGELFF.

This clonotype was seen at least ten times. The chain is built from TRBV20-1 and TRBJ1-1; D not certain. The CDR3 runs to 14 residues. V gave up 0 bases and J gave up 4 bases, with 12 bases separating them. CDR1 is DFQATT, CDR2 SNEGSKA, per germline (reference sequence). Written as DNA, the CDR3 is TGCAGTGCTAGAGATCATCCAGGAGGCACTGAAGCTTTCTTT. Its translation: CSARDHPGGTEAFF.

This clonotype was seen a few times. The rearrangement links TRBV5-6 to TRBJ2-1; 12 nucleotides align to TRBD1. CDR1 SGHDT and CDR2 YYEEEE come from the germline V gene. With 4 bases clipped from V and 6 bases from J, the junction kept 8 bases outside the gene matches. The CDR3 is 16 amino acids. The CDR3 DNA follows: TGTGCCAGCAGCCCGCCGGGACAGGGGGCTCTCAATGAGCAGTTCTTC. This codes for CASSPPGQGALNEQFF.

This clonotype was detected a few times. The J gene is TRBJ1-5, the V gene TRBV20-1; the match to TRBD1 covers 8 bases. J was trimmed by 8 bases and V by 0 bases; bases with no gene match: 3. Germline lookup yields CDR1 DFQATT and CDR2 SNEGSKA (reference sequence). This CDR3 region has 13 residues. The CDR3 here is CSAREDRVKPQHF. In DNA, the CDR3 is TGCAGTGCTAGAGAGGACAGGGTTAAGCCCCAGCATTTT.

This clonotype was detected many times. The chain uses TRBV5-1 and TRBJ1-1, with D tentatively TRBD1 (5 bases). V was pared by 0 bases and J by 4 bases, with 10 bases between. The CDR3 loop spans 14 amino acids. The V gene's germline CDR1 is SGHRS and CDR2 YFSETQ. CDR3 sequence: CASSLGGTRTEAFF. CDR3 DNA: TGCGCCAGCAGCTTGGGCGGGACCCGCACTGAAGCTTTCTTT.

This clonotype was detected many times. This may be a read error, as it is one base from a much larger clone. The J gene is TRBJ2-7, the V gene TRBV5-1; D is undetermined. The V end lost 4 bases, the J end lost 6 bases, and 11 bases lay between the germline ends. The CDR3 spans 12 residues. Germline V CDR1 and CDR2: SGHRS, YFSETQ. The CDR3 reads CASSTKGREQYF. CDR3 coding DNA: TGCGCCAGCAGCACAAAGGGCCGCGAGCAGTACTTC.